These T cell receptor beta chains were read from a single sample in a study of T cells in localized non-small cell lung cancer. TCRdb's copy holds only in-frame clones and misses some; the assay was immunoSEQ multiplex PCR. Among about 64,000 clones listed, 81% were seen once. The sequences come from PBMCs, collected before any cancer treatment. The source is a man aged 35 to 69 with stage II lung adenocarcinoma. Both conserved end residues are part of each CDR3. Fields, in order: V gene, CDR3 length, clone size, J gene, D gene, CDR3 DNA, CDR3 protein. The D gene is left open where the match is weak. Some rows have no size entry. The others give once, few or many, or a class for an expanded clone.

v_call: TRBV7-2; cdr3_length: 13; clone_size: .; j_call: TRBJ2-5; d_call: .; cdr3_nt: TGTGCCAGCAGCTTAGGGGGCCGGGAGACCCAGTACTTC; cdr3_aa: CASSLGGRETQYF
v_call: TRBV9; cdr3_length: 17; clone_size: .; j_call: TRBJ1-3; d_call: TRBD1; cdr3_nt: TGTGCCAGCAGCGTCGGAAAACAGGGGGCGCGAGGAAACACCATATATTTT; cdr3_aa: CASSVGKQGARGNTIYF
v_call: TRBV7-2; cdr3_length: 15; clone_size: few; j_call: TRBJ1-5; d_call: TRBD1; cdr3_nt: TGTGCCAGCAGCCCCCAGACAGGGGACGATCAGCCCCAGCATTTT; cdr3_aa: CASSPQTGDDQPQHF
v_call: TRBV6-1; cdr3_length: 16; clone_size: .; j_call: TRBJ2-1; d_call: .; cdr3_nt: TGTGCCAGCAGTGAATTCCAAGGGGGAGCCTACAATGAGCAGTTCTTC; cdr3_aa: CASSEFQGGAYNEQFF
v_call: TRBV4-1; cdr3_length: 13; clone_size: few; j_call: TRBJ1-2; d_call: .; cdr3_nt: TGCGCCAGCAGCCCGGGACGGAGCTATGGCTACACCTTC; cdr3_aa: CASSPGRSYGYTF
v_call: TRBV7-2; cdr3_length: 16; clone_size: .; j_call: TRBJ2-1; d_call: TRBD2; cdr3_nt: TGTGCCAGCAGCTTAGGAGTAGCGGGAGTAAACAATGAGCAGTTCTTC; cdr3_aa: CASSLGVAGVNNEQFF
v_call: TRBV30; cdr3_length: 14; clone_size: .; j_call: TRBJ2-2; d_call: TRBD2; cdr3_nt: TGTGCCTGGAGTCTGGGCGGCGGGAGAAGAGAGCTGTTTTTT; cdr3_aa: CAWSLGGGRRELFF
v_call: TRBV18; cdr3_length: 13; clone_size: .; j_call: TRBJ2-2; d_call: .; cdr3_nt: TGTGCCAGCTCACCAGGGAACTCTGGGGAGCTGTTTTTT; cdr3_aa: CASSPGNSGELFF
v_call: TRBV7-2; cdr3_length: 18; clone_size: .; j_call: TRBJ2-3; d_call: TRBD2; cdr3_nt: TGTGCCAGCAGCCCGCGGGTCGGCGGGAGGGCAGGAGGAGATACGCAGTATTTT; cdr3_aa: CASSPRVGGRAGGDTQYF
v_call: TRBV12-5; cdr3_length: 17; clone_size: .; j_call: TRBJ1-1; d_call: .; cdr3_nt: TGTGCTAGTGGTTTGGTACTAATAAAGGGCGGGAACACTGAAGCTTTCTTT; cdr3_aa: CASGLVLIKGGNTEAFF
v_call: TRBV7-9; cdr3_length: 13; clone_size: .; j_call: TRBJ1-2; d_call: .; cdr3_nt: TGTGCCAGCAGCGCACAGGGAACCTATGGCTACACCTTC; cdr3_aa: CASSAQGTYGYTF
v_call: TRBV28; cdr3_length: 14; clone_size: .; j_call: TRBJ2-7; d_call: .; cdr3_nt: TGTGCCAGCAGCTTCCTCGGTGTCTCCTACGAGCAGTACTTC; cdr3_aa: CASSFLGVSYEQYF
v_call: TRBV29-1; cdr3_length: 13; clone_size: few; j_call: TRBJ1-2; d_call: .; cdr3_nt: TGCAGCGTTGAAGATCGGGGTTTCGATGGCTACACCTTC; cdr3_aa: CSVEDRGFDGYTF
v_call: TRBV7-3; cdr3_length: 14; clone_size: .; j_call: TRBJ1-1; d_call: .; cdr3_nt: TGTGCCAGCAGCTCGGGCCCCGCAGACACTGAAGCTTTCTTT; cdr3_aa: CASSSGPADTEAFF
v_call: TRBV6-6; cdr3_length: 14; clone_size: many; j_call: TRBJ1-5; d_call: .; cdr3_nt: TGTGCCAGCAGTAACAGGGAAGGGACTCAGCCCCAGCATTTT; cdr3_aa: CASSNREGTQPQHF
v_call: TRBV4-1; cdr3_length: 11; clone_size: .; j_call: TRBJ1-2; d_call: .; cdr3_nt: TGCGCCAGCCGAGGGGGGGGTGGCTACACCTTC; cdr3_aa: CASRGGGGYTF
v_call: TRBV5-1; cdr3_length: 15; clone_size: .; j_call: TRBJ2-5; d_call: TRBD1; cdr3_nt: TGCGCCAGCAGCTTGACCCGGACAGGAGAAGAGACCCAGTACTTC; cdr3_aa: CASSLTRTGEETQYF
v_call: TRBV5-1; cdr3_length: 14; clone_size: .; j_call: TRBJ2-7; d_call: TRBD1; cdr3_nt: TGCGCCAGCGGACCGGGACAGGGTTTCTCCGAGCAGTACTTC; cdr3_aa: CASGPGQGFSEQYF
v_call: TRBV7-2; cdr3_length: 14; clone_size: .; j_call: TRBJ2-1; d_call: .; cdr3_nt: TGTGCCAGCAGCTTAAAAGGCAGTTCGCATGAGCAGTTCTTC; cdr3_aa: CASSLKGSSHEQFF
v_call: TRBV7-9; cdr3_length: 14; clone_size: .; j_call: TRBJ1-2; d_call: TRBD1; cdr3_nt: TGTGCCAGCAGCTTCGGGACAGCCAACTATGGCTACACCTTC; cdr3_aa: CASSFGTANYGYTF
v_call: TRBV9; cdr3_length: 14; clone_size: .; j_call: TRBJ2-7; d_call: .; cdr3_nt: TGTGCCAGCAGCGTGAGGGACGGTTCCTACGAGCAGTACTTC; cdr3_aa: CASSVRDGSYEQYF
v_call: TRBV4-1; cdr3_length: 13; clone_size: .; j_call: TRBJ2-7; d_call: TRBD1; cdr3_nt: TGCGCCAGCAGCCCGACAGGGCCCTACGAGCAGTACTTC; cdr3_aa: CASSPTGPYEQYF
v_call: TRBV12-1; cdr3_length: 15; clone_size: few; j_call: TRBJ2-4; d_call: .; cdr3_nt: TGTGCCAGCAGCCCCGGGCAGGGGACAAAAAACATTCAGTACTTC; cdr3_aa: CASSPGQGTKNIQYF
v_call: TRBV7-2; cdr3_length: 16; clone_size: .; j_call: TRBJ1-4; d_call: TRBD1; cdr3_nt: TGTGCCAGCAGCTTAGCGGGACAGGGGGCTAATGAAAAACTGTTTTTT; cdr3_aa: CASSLAGQGANEKLFF
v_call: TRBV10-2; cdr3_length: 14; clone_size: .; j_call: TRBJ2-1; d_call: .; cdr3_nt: TGCGCCAGCAGCAGCGGATCCTCCTACAATGAGCAGTTCTTC; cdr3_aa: CASSSGSSYNEQFF
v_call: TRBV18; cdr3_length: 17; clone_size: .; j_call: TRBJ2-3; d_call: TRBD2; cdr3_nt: TGTGCCAGCTCACTAGGGACTAGCGGAACTAGCACAGATACGCAGTATTTT; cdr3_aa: CASSLGTSGTSTDTQYF
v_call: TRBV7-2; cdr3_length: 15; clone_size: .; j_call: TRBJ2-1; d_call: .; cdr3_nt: TGTGCCAGCAGCTTAGTGGCGGGCTCCGGCAATGAGCAGTTCTTC; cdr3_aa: CASSLVAGSGNEQFF
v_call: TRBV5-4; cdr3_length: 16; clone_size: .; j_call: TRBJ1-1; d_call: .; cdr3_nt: TGTGCCAGCAGCTTCGACGGTGGGAGCATTAAGACTGAAGCTTTCTTT; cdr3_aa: CASSFDGGSIKTEAFF
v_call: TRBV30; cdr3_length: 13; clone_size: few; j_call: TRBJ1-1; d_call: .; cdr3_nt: TGTGCCTGGAGTCGGACACACAACACTGAAGCTTTCTTT; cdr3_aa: CAWSRTHNTEAFF
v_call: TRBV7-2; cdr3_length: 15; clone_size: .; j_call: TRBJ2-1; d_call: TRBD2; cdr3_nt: TGTGCCAGCAGGCCGGGACTAGCGGGAGCTAATGAGCAGTTCTTC; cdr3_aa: CASRPGLAGANEQFF
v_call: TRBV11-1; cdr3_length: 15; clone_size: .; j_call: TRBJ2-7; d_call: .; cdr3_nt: TGTGCCAGCAGCCCTAGGACCGACAGATCCTACGAGCAGTACTTC; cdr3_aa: CASSPRTDRSYEQYF
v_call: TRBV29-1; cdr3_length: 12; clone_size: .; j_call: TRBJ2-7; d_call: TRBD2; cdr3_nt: TGCAGCGCAATAGCGGGGAAATACGAGCAGTACTTC; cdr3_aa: CSAIAGKYEQYF
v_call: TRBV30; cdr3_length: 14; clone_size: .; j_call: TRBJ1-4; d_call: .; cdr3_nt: TGTGCCTGGAGTGTGGGGGTAACTAATGAAAAACTGTTTTTT; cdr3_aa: CAWSVGVTNEKLFF
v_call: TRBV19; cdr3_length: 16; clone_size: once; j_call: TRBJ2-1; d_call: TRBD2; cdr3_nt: TGTGCCAGTAGTATTCAGGCTAGCGGGAACTACAATGAGCAGTTCTTC; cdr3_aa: CASSIQASGNYNEQFF
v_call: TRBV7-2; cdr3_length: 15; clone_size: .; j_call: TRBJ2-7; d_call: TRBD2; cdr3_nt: TGTGCCAGCAGCGCACTAGCGGGAGGTCGGTACGAGCAGTACTTC; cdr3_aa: CASSALAGGRYEQYF
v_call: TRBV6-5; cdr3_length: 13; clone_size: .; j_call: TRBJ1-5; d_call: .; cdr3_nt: TGTGCCAGCAGCCGACAAATCAATCAGCCCCAGCATTTT; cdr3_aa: CASSRQINQPQHF
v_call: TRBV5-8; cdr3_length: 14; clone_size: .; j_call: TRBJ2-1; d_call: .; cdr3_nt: TGTGCCAGCAGCCCGCGCCTTAGAAGCAATGAGCAGTTCTTC; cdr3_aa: CASSPRLRSNEQFF
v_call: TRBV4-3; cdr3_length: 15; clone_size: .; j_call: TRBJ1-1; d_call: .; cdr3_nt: TGCGCCAGCAGCCAAGATACTCCGGGGGGCACTGAAGCTTTCTTT; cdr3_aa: CASSQDTPGGTEAFF
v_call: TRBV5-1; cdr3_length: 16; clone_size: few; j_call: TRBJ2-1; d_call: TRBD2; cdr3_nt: TGCGCCAGCAGCTTTTCCTCTAGCGGGAGTGTGGATGAGCAGTTCTTC; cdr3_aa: CASSFSSSGSVDEQFF
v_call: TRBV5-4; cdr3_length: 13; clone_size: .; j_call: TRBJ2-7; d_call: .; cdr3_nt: TGTGCCAGCAGCTTGCCCGGTCCCTACGAGCAGTACTTC; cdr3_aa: CASSLPGPYEQYF
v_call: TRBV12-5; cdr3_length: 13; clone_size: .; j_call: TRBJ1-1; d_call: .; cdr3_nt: TGTGCTAGTGGCACTAATTTGAACACTGAAGCTTTCTTT; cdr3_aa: CASGTNLNTEAFF
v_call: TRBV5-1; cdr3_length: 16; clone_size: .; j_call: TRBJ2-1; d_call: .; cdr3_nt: TGCGCCAGCAACTCCCTTGCGGGTGGGTCCTACAATGAGCAGTTCTTC; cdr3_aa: CASNSLAGGSYNEQFF
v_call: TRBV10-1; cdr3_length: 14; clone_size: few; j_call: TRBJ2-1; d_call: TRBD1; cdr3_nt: TGCGCCAGCAGTGGGGGACAGGGGGTTTCTGAGCAGTTCTTC; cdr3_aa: CASSGGQGVSEQFF
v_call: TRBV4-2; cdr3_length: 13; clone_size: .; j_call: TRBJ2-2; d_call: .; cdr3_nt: TGTGCCAGCAGCCCGTATCCCACCGGGGAGCTGTTTTTT; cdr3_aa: CASSPYPTGELFF
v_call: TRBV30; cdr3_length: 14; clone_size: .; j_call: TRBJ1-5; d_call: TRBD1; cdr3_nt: TGTGCCTGGACTCCGGGACAGGTAAATCAGCCCCAGCATTTT; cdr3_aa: CAWTPGQVNQPQHF
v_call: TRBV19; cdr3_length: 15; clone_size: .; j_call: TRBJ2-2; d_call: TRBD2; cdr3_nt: TGTGCCAGTAGCACTAGCGGGAGAGGGGCCGGGGAGCTGTTTTTT; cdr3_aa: CASSTSGRGAGELFF
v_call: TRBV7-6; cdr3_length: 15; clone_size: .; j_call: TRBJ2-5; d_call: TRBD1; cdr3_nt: TGTGCCAGCAGCTTTCGACAGGGGGAAGTAGAGACCCAGTACTTC; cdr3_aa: CASSFRQGEVETQYF
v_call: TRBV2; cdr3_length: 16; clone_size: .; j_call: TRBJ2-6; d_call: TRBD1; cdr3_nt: TGTGCCAGCAGCGAGGGGACAGATACTGGGGCCAACGTCCTGACTTTC; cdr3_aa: CASSEGTDTGANVLTF
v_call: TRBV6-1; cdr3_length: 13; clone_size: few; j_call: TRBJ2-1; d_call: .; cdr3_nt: TGTGCCAGCAGTGAGGGGCCTGGGGGTGAGCAGTTCTTC; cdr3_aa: CASSEGPGGEQFF
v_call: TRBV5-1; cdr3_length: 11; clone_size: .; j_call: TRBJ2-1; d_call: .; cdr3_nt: TGCGCCAGCAGCTTCGGGAATGAGCAGTTCTTC; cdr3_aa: CASSFGNEQFF
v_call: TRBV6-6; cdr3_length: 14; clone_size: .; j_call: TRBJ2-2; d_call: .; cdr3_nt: TGTGCCAGCAGCTCCGCACTTGGAACCGGGGAGCTGTTTTTT; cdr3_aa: CASSSALGTGELFF
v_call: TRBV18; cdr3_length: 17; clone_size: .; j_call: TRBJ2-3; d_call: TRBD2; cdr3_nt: TGTGCCAGCTCACCGGGGACTAGCGGATTAGGCACAGATACGCAGTATTTT; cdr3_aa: CASSPGTSGLGTDTQYF